Below, 27 T cell receptor beta chains from the same sample are listed, as sequenced in a study of cytotoxic CD8 clonotypes in ibrutinib-treated CLL. Here immunoSEQ multiplex PCR was the method, and the copy in TCRdb shows in-frame clones only, minus some. The sample yields about 160,000 clones, under 85% seen once. The material sequenced was PBMCs, taken after 24 months of ibrutinib treatment. These TCRs come from a human donor with chronic lymphocytic leukemia.

This clone has just one count. The V call is TRBV11-2, the J call TRBJ1-1; no definite D call. This CDR3 is 11 amino acids long. Trimming took off 3 bases at V and 8 bases at J, with 7 bases between the two ends. CDR1 and CDR2 (germline): SGHAT, FQNNGV. The CDR3 sequence is CASSLTGEAFF. The CDR3 DNA sequence: TGTGCCAGCAGCTTGACGGGGGAAGCTTTCTTT.

The V gene is TRBV5-1, the J gene TRBJ1-3; D is unresolved. In germline, CDR1 is SGHRS, CDR2 YFSETQ. Trimming shortened V by 0 bases and J by 2 bases, and 12 bases separated the two germline ends. The CDR3 totals 16 residues. CDR3 coding DNA: TGCGCCAGCAGCTTGGGGGTTCGAAGAGCTGGAAACACCATATATTTT. Encoded protein: CASSLGVRRAGNTIYF. Complete variable domain (other parts from reference TRBV5-1 and TRBJ1-3): KAGVTQTPRYLIKTRGQQVTLSCSPISGHRSVSWYQQTPGQGLQFLFEYFSETQRNKGNFPGRFSGRQFSNSRSEMNVSTLELGDSALYLCASSLGVRRAGNTIYFGEGSWLTVV.

V gene TRBV28 combines with J gene TRBJ1-4, with 7 positions matching TRBD1. The CDR3 has 14 residues. Looked up from germline, CDR1 is MDHEN and CDR2 is SYDVKM. Unmatched junction bases numbered 5, after V lost 5 bases and J lost 5 bases. As DNA, the CDR3 is TGTGCCAGCAGTCTCCAGACAGGGAATGAAAAACTGTTTTTT. Translating gives CASSLQTGNEKLFF.

The V and J genes are TRBV9 and TRBJ1-5, with TRBD1 identical over 8 bases. The CDR3 totals 15 residues. Trimming took 3 bases from V and 1 from J; bases not matched to a gene: 3. In germline, CDR1 is SGDLS, CDR2 YYNGEE. The CDR3 sequence: CASSGQGTSNQPQHF. The CDR3 region has the DNA TGTGCCAGCAGCGGACAGGGGACAAGCAATCAGCCCCAGCATTTT.

The CDR3: CASRLPGPYEQYF. The DNA for the CDR3 is TGCGCCAGCAGACTTCCAGGGCCCTACGAGCAGTACTTC. This rearrangement joins TRBV5-1 to TRBJ2-7, with D perhaps matching TRBD1 (5 bases). The germline gives CDR1 SGHRS, CDR2 YFSETQ. Trimming removed 5 bases at V and 2 bases at J, with 11 bases between. The CDR3 loop spans 13 amino acids.

The chain recombines TRBV5-1 with TRBJ2-2; no clear D. Per the germline V gene, CDR1 is SGHRS and CDR2 is YFSETQ. The CDR3 consists of 14 residues. The germline V and J ends were trimmed by 1 base and 6 bases, with 10 bases remaining between them. The CDR3 here is CASSLSETAGELFF. The CDR3 DNA reads TGCGCCAGCAGCTTGTCGGAGACCGCCGGGGAGCTGTTTTTT.

This rearrangement joins TRBV18 to TRBJ2-7, with 9 bases lining up with TRBD2. The CDR3 runs to 13 residues. The junction had 1 base not matched to a gene; V was cut back by 3 bases and J by 4 bases. CDR1 KGHSH and CDR2 LQKENI come from the germline V gene. The CDR3 bases are TGTGCCAGCTCACCGACTAGCGGATACGAGCAGTACTTC. Its protein product is CASSPTSGYEQYF. Variable domain in full (rest from reference TRBV18 and TRBJ2-7): NAGVMQNPRHLVRRRGQEARLRCSPMKGHSHVYWYRQLPEEGLKFMVYLQKENIIDESGMPKERFSAEFPKEGPSILRIQQVVRGDSAAYFCASSPTSGYEQYFGPGTRLTVT.

The rearrangement joins TRBV5-6 to TRBJ1-4; D might be TRBD1 (6 bases). V lost 2 bases and J 4 bases, leaving 12 bases between the germline ends. Per germline, CDR1 SGHDT and CDR2 YYEEEE. The length of the CDR3 is 15 residues. Written as DNA, the CDR3 is TGTGCCAGCAGCTTCACAGGGCTCAATAATGAAAAACTGTTTTTT. Translating it yields CASSFTGLNNEKLFF.

The rearrangement links TRBV6-4 to TRBJ1-1, with a tentative D call TRBD1 (6 bases). CDR3 length equals 14 residues. The germline V gene has CDR1 MRHNA and CDR2 SNTAGT. The V gene lost 1 base and the J gene lost 3 bases, with 9 bases spanning the gap. This CDR3 reads CASSDYREYTEAFF. In DNA form, the CDR3 reads TGTGCCAGCAGTGACTACAGGGAGTACACTGAAGCTTTCTTT.

The chain is built from TRBV18 and TRBJ1-3; 8 bases agree with TRBD1. The CDR3 extends over 16 amino acids. Trimming cost V 2 bases and J 1 base; bases outside gene matches: 4. Germline loops: CDR1 KGHSH, CDR2 LQKENI. The CDR3 loop is CASSPIGTGSGNTIYF. The CDR3 DNA reads as TGTGCCAGCTCACCAATTGGGACAGGTTCTGGAAACACCATATATTTT.

The rearrangement joins TRBV5-8 to TRBJ1-1; TRBD1 matches at 9 bases. The CDR3 extends over 12 amino acids. The V gene's germline CDR1 is SGHTS and CDR2 YDEGEE. Trimming took 7 bases from V and 12 from J; bases not matched to a gene: 10. The CDR3 region has the DNA TGTGCCAGCGGTCTTTGGGACAGGGTTACTTTCTTT. This codes for CASGLWDRVTFF.

V usage is TRBV6-5 and J usage is TRBJ1-1; D not certain. The CDR3 consists of 13 residues. V lost 8 bases and J lost 0, with 10 bases in between. Germline lookup yields CDR1 MNHEY and CDR2 SVGAGI. The CDR3 loop is CASSGSVNTEAFF. Written as DNA, the CDR3 is TGTGCCAGCTCAGGCAGTGTGAACACTGAAGCTTTCTTT.

This clone was recorded only once. This rearrangement joins TRBV6-4 to TRBJ1-1, with 9 bases aligning to TRBD1. CDR3 size: 15 residues. Germline values: CDR1 MRHNA, CDR2 SNTAGT. The V gene end was trimmed by 8 bases and the J gene end by 1 base; junction bases not matched to a gene: 8. The CDR3 DNA sequence: TGTGCCAGCCGTAACCCGGGACAGGGGAACACTGAAGCTTTCTTT. Its protein is CASRNPGQGNTEAFF.

The genes are TRBV25-1 and TRBJ2-6, with unresolved D. Per germline, CDR1 MGHDK and CDR2 SYGVNS. The CDR3 covers 13 residues. V was cut by 10 bases and J by 2 bases, with 9 bases left in between. In DNA form, the CDR3 reads TGTGCCACCTCGGAGCCTGGGGCCAACGTCCTGACTTTC. The encoded protein is CATSEPGANVLTF.

The CDR3 loop is CASSPPDGVTYEQYF. The CDR3 nucleotides read TGTGCCAGCTCACCACCGGATGGCGTGACCTACGAGCAGTACTTC. The chain recombines TRBV18 with TRBJ2-7; D ambiguous. Trimming cost V 0 bases and J 2 bases, with 11 bases left between them. The V gene's germline CDR1 is KGHSH and CDR2 LQKENI. CDR3 size: 15 residues.

The rearrangement links TRBV4-2 to TRBJ2-7; 10 bases are a match to TRBD1. The CDR3 contains 15 residues. CDR1 is LGHNA and CDR2 is YNFKEQ in the germline V gene. V was pared by 0 bases and J by 4 bases, with 3 bases of the junction left unmatched. The CDR3 reads CASSQEGQGGYEQYF. CDR3 sequence (DNA): TGTGCCAGCAGCCAAGAAGGACAGGGGGGATACGAGCAGTACTTC.

This clone was observed once. V and J are TRBV5-4 and TRBJ1-2, with TRBD1 identical over 7 bases. CDR3 length equals 16 residues. Losses at the gene ends were 2 bases for V and 5 bases for J; bases not matched to a gene: 12. Germline V gives CDR1 SGHNT, CDR2 YYREEE (reference sequence). The CDR3: CASSFLTGVGHYGYTF. The DNA of the CDR3 is TGTGCCAGCAGCTTCCTTACAGGGGTTGGGCATTATGGCTACACCTTC. Full variable domain (rest looked up from reference TRBV5-4 and TRBJ1-2): ETGVTQSPTHLIKTRGQQVTLRCSSQSGHNTVSWYQQALGQGPQFIFQYYREEENGRGNFPPRFSGLQFPNYSSELNVNALELDDSALYLCASSFLTGVGHYGYTFGSGTRLTVV.

The table lists this clone with a count of one. The chain employs TRBV6-4 and TRBJ2-3, with no clear D. Trimming pared 0 bases from V and 1 base from J, leaving 5 bases between. The CDR3 sequence is 14 residues long. The germline gives CDR1 MRHNA, CDR2 SNTAGT. The CDR3 DNA is TGTGCCAGCAGTGACTCGGGCCGCACAGATACGCAGTATTTT. It translates to CASSDSGRTDTQYF.

The V gene is TRBV6-5, the J gene TRBJ1-1; D is unclear. CDR3 length: 12 residues. V lost 4 bases to trimming and J lost 1 base, with 4 bases between them. The V gene's germline CDR1 is MNHEY and CDR2 SVGAGI. The DNA for the CDR3 is TGTGCCAGCAGTTCGGGGAACACTGAAGCTTTCTTT. Translating it yields CASSSGNTEAFF.

This clone was observed a single time. Here the CDR3 reads CASSPGQGYNQPQHF. The CDR3 nucleotides read TGTGCCAGCTCCCCGGGACAGGGGTACAATCAGCCCCAGCATTTT. This chain uses TRBV18 with TRBJ1-5, with 10 bases fitting TRBD1. V trimming: 6 bases; J trimming: 3 bases; junction bases outside the gene matches: 5. CDR1 is KGHSH and CDR2 is LQKENI in the germline V gene. The CDR3 covers 15 residues.

V is TRBV29-1 and J is TRBJ2-2; D is uncertain. Germline CDR1 SQVTM, CDR2 ANQGSEA. Deletions cut 1 base from V and 9 bases from J, with 9 bases between. The CDR3 is made up of 12 amino acids. DNA of the CDR3: TGCAGCGTTGAAGGGCGTAACCGGGAGCTGTTTTTT. This codes for CSVEGRNRELFF.

The chain carries TRBV5-8 and TRBJ2-6, with a tentative D call TRBD1 (6 bases). This CDR3 has 17 residues. Germline CDR1 SGHTS, CDR2 YDEGEE. V dropped 4 bases and J dropped 2 bases, with 16 bases sitting between them. CDR3 nucleotide sequence: TGTGCCAGCAGCCCGGACAGAGGCTCAGCTGGGGCCAACGTCCTGACTTTC. Amino acid sequence: CASSPDRGSAGANVLTF.

This clone has a handful of counts. CDR3 region: CASRTELGTDTQYF. The CDR3 DNA reads as TGTGCCAGCAGGACAGAGTTGGGCACAGATACGCAGTATTTT. The chain employs TRBV2 and TRBJ2-3; D possibly corresponds to TRBD1 (5 bases). Germline CDR1 is SNHLY and CDR2 is FYNNEI. The CDR3 is 14 residues long. Deletions cut 6 bases from V and 1 base from J, with 11 bases between. Full variable domain (remainder filled in from reference TRBV2 and TRBJ2-3): EPEVTQTPSHQVTQMGQEVILRCVPISNHLYFYWYRQILGQKVEFLVSFYNNEISEKSEIFDDQFSVERPDGSNFTLKIRSTKLEDSAMYFCASRTELGTDTQYFGPGTRLTVL.

This clone was seen only once. Sequence at one end of the junction differs from germline and may be a read error. The sample has other DNA sequences that encode this CDR3 too. The genes are TRBV7-7 and TRBJ2-7; D is perhaps TRBD1 (5 bases). The CDR3 extends over 13 amino acids. Germline V gene data show CDR1 as SSHAT and CDR2 as FNYEAQ (reference sequence). The CDR3 DNA reads TGTGCTAGCAGCTCCGCAGGGTCCTACGAGCAGTACTTC. Its translation: CASSSAGSYEQYF.

The chain combines TRBV10-3 with TRBJ1-1; D is uncertain. Trimming removed 4 bases at V and 0 bases at J, with 3 bases between. The CDR3 is 12 amino acids. CDR1 is ENHRY and CDR2 is SYGVKD in the germline V gene. CDR3 bases: TGTGCCATCAGTGGATTGAACACTGAAGCTTTCTTT. The encoded protein is CAISGLNTEAFF.

This chain uses TRBV5-8 with TRBJ1-1; D unresolved. V lost 4 bases, J lost 8 bases, and 9 bases lay in between. The germline gives CDR1 SGHTS, CDR2 YDEGEE. The CDR3 has 11 residues. CDR3 amino acids: CASSLHGEAFF. The CDR3 coding sequence is TGTGCCAGCAGCCTACATGGGGAAGCTTTCTTT.

CDR3: CASSEERYSNQPQHF. CDR3 DNA sequence: TGTGCCAGCAGTGAAGAGAGATATAGCAATCAGCCCCAGCATTTT. This chain connects TRBV6-1 to TRBJ1-5; D is undetermined. The V end was cut by 1 base, the J end by 0 bases, with 7 bases between. The CDR3 is made up of 15 amino acids. Germline lookup yields CDR1 MNHNS and CDR2 SASEGT.